This T cell receptor (beta chain) was recovered during a study of shared clonotypes between healthy human individuals (dated by TCRdb to between 2020 and 2021). Concerning the study at large: Two women and three men aged 18 to 49 years were included in the cohort. For each donor, CD4 naive and CD4 memory were each run on three plates, CD8 naive on two plates, and CD8 memory on one plate. The study deeply sequenced blood TCR repertoires of several healthy adults to estimate repertoire size and the extent of clonotype sharing between individuals. Different laboratories and diverse techniques were used to prepare libraries and sequence TCR repertoires, to increase sequencing depth and limit assay-specific biases. Per donor, leukapheresis produced somewhere between about 0.9 and 10 billion PBMCs.

The donors were healthy, HIV-negative adults with no recently reported acute infections or vaccinations. Only Caucasian adults living in Nashville, Tennessee, USA were represented among the donors. CD4+ T cells were enriched through magnetic negative selection, after which naive cells were positively selected on CD45RA and the remaining negative fraction served as the memory subset. Blood was obtained by leukapheresis, after which PBMCs were separated by Ficoll-Histopaque density gradient centrifugation and cryopreserved in liquid nitrogen vapor phase. Analytical flow cytometry was used to check the purity and quantity of every magnetically sorted T cell population. Genomic DNA was isolated from each sorted fraction and quantified by UV absorbance on a Nanodrop 2000c. TCR CDR3 regions were amplified from genomic DNA by multiplex PCR using the deep immunoSEQ assay. For each cell subset, the extracted genomic DNA was distributed evenly across all wells of several immunoSEQ 96-well plates, and each plate served as one replicate. Each replicate PCR for sorted subsets received about 180 ng genomic DNA, equal to roughly 30,000 T cell genomes. Purified libraries were measured with a Qubit 3.0 fluorometer, size-checked on a Bioanalyzer 2100, and measured again with the KAPA Library Quantification kit. A separate single-read 150-cycle Illumina NextSeq 550 flow cell was used to sequence each immunoSEQ 96-well plate. In the paper's pipeline: Because only junctional sequences without quality scores were contained in the immunoSEQ output, filtering matching that applied to full-length reads could not be performed. To assign V/J genes and CDR3, sequences were annotated against IMGT germline references using PyIR, a Python wrapper for IgBLAST v1.9. Reads were filtered out if the reads had weak V/J assignments (E-value above 1e-6), no CDR3, stop codons, out-of-frame junctions, or ambiguous translated residues. V3J clonotypes were defined as sequences sharing an identical inferred V gene, J gene, and CDR3 amino acid sequence. To compute the percentage overlap between repertoires, the number of shared unique clonotypes was divided by the size of the smaller repertoire. Three approaches were used to assess repertoire richness: RTK rarefaction, the Chao1 estimator, and Recon v2.1 estimates of unobserved clonotypes. Generation probabilities were computed with OLGA for all TCRbeta clonotypes obtained by the gDNA method from several donors. TCRdb took this table from immuneACCESS and kept in-frame rearrangements with V and J called. Such tables lack part of the clones; where checked against another copy, unresolved V genes explain under half of the gap, and the rest is unexplained. V and J calls and clone size are as listed in that table; D and trimming were resolved from the DNA. The sample yields some 1 million clones; roughly 70% were counted once. Of the sample, approximately 1.5% falls within the top ten clones.

This clone showed up just a few times. The target of this receptor is not known. One base away there is no much larger clone; base qualities are not given. What the work shows at the level of the full study, not this receptor alone: Compared with non-shared clonotypes, the clonotypes found in all four sorted-subset donors had higher generation probabilities. Rarefaction of sorted-subset datasets indicated incomplete sequencing despite the large sequencing depth. Sampling was restricted to blood, and TCR repertoires in tissues likely differ from the TCR repertoires found in blood. Based on pairwise subsampling, the degree of clonotype sharing among donors was expected to be affected by sequencing depth. About 4.5% of naive CD4, 3% to 4% of naive CD8, about 2.1% of memory CD4, and more than 0.35% of memory CD8 clonotypes were shared across a handful of donors. Naive subsets generally had larger estimated clonotype richness than memory subsets. Because the study included a small number of donors, the genetic and exposure-history diversity represented was limited.

The germline V gene sets CDR1 to SGHRS and CDR2 to YFSETQ. The trim is 0 bases for V and 6 bases for J, with a gap of 13 bases between the germline ends. Its CDR3 holds 15 amino acids, cysteine through phenylalanine. Only CDR3 DNA remains: 45 bases, in frame from the first base. Sequences were obtained from memory CD4+ T cells sorted from blood. In the paper's terms, the cell subset or site label means: CD45RA-negative fraction. Rearrangement joined TRBV5-1 to TRBJ1-5, with no D gene named confidently. The clonotype originates from a man aged 18 to 29 in good health. The sequenced DNA: TGCGCCAGCAGCTTGGGAGTATTGGCGGGTCAGCCCCAGCATTTT. Its amino acids are CASSLGVLAGQPQHF.